One and the same sample provided the 6 T cell receptor beta chains below, sequenced in a study of shared clonotypes between healthy human individuals. Naivety among CD8 cells was defined by CD45RO negativity and positive CCR7 selection, thereby excluding terminally differentiated effector memory CD45RA+ cells. TCRdb's table, derived via immunoSEQ multiplex PCR, lists solely in-frame clones and lacks some. Of about 2.1 million clones in the sample, 93% were seen once. The sequencing sample was made of naive CD8+ T cells from PBMCs. The receptors here all came from a man aged 18 to 29 in good health. Some clones in this sample may be carry-over from other donors' samples.

The chain has TRBV7-8 and TRBJ2-4, with a tentative D call TRBD1 (5 bases). The CDR3 totals 13 residues. Germline V gene data show CDR1 as SGHVS and CDR2 as FQNEAQ. The ends were cut back, 5 bases at V and 6 bases at J, with 11 bases in the middle. The CDR3 sequence is CASSPEDINIQYF. The CDR3 nucleotides are TGTGCCAGCAGCCCAGAGGACATAAACATTCAGTACTTC.

The chain employs TRBV28 and TRBJ1-3, with a tentative D call TRBD1 (6 bases). With 5 bases removed from V and 4 bases from J, the gap between germline ends came to 18 bases. Germline CDR1 MDHEN, CDR2 SYDVKM. The CDR3 sequence is 16 residues long. The CDR3 sequence: CASSPDRFRFGNTIYF. CDR3 coding DNA: TGTGCCAGCAGTCCCGACAGGTTTCGTTTCGGAAACACCATATATTTT. Full variable domain (rest looked up from reference TRBV28 and TRBJ1-3): DVKVTQSSRYLVKRTGEKVFLECVQDMDHENMFWYRQDPGLGLRLIYFSYDVKMKEKGDIPEGYSVSREKKERFSLILESASTNQTSMYLCASSPDRFRFGNTIYFGEGSWLTVV.

As regards this clone: This specimen includes other DNA sequences encoding the same CDR3. The rearrangement joins TRBV27 to TRBJ2-7, with 10 bases matching TRBD2. The V gene's germline CDR1 is MNHEY and CDR2 SMNVEV (reference sequence). This CDR3 spans 15 amino acids. The trim removed 6 bases at V and 0 bases at J, leaving 5 bases unmatched. In DNA form, the CDR3 reads TGTGCCAGCAGCCCCGGACTAGCGGCCTCCTACGAGCAGTACTTC. As protein: CASSPGLAASYEQYF.

V gene TRBV7-9 combines with J gene TRBJ2-7; a weak D match, TRBD1 (6 bases). The V gene's germline CDR1 is SEHNR and CDR2 FQNEAQ (reference sequence). Trimming shortened V by 4 bases and J by 5 bases, and 15 bases separated the two germline ends. This CDR3 comprises 14 residues. CDR3 residues: CASSWGQGRDEQYF. Written as DNA, the CDR3 is TGTGCCAGCAGCTGGGGACAAGGACGGGACGAGCAGTACTTC.

With regard to this clone: Other DNA sequences from this sample encode an identical CDR3 as well. The chain couples TRBV27 to TRBJ2-7, with TRBD1 identical over 10 bases. Trimming at V came to 1 base and at J to 4 bases, leaving 4 bases not matched to a gene. Germline assignment: CDR1 MNHEY and CDR2 SMNVEV (reference sequence). The CDR3 has 15 amino acids. The CDR3 nucleotides are TGTGCCAGCAGTTTATTGGGACAGGGGAGATACGAGCAGTACTTC. Translation gives CASSLLGQGRYEQYF.

This chain links TRBV28 with TRBJ2-7, with a weak D call TRBD1 (6 bases). Between the trimmed V and J ends, which lost 10 bases and 5 bases, there was a span of 18 bases. The CDR3 runs to 13 residues. Germline loops: CDR1 MDHEN, CDR2 SYDVKM. CDR3 coding DNA: TGTGCCATCGAGGACAGACTATACAACGAGCAGTACTTC. As protein: CAIEDRLYNEQYF.